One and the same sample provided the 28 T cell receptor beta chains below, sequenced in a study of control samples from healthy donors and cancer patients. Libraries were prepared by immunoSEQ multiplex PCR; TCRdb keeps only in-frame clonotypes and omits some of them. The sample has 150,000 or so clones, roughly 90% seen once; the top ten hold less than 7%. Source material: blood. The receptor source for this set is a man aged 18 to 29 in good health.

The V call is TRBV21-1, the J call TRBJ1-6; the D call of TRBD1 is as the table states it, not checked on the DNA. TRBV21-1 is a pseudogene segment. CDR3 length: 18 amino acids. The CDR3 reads CASSGQPTRGSYNSPLHF. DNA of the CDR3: TGTGCCAGCTCGGGACAGCCGACTAGGGGCTCCTATAATTCACCCCTCCACTTT.

The chain's CDR3 is CASSLLAGGSDTQYF. The CDR3 DNA reads as TGCGCCAGCAGCTTGCTAGCGGGTGGGTCAGATACGCAGTATTTT. V gene TRBV5-1 combines with J gene TRBJ2-3; the match to TRBD2 covers 8 bases. From germline, CDR1 is SGHRS and CDR2 YFSETQ. The CDR3 runs to 15 residues. V lost 1 base, J lost 4 bases, and 5 bases stayed unmatched. The whole variable domain, filled in from reference TRBV5-1 and TRBJ2-3, reads KAGVTQTPRYLIKTRGQQVTLSCSPISGHRSVSWYQQTPGQGLQFLFEYFSETQRNKGNFPGRFSGRQFSNSRSEMNVSTLELGDSALYLCASSLLAGGSDTQYFGPGTRLTVL.

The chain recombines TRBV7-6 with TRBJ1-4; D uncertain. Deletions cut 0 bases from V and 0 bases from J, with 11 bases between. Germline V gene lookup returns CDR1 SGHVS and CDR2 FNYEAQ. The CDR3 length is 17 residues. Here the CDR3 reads CASSLALFRATNEKLFF. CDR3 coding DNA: TGTGCCAGCAGCTTAGCGCTATTTCGAGCAACTAATGAAAAACTGTTTTTT.

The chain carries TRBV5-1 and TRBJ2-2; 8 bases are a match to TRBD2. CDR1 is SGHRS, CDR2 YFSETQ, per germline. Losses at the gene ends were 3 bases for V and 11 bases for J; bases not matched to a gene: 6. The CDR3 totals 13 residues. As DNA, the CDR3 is TGCGCCAGCAGCTCCTCTAGCGGGCGCGAGCTGTTTTTT. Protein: CASSSSSGRELFF. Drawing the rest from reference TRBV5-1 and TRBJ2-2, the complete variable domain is KAGVTQTPRYLIKTRGQQVTLSCSPISGHRSVSWYQQTPGQGLQFLFEYFSETQRNKGNFPGRFSGRQFSNSRSEMNVSTLELGDSALYLCASSSSSGRELFFGEGSRLTVL.

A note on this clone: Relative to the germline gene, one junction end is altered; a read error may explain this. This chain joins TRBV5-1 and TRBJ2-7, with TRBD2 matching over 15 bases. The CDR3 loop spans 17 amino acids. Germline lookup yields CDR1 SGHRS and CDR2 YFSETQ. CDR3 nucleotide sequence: TGCGCCCGCAGCCGGGGGACTAGCGGGGGGAAACCCCAGGAGCAGTACTTC. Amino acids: CARSRGTSGGKPQEQYF.

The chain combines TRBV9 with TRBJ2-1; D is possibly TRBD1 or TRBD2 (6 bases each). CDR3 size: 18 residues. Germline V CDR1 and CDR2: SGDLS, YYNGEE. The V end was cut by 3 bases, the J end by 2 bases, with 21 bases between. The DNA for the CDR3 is TGTGCCAGCAGCGCTCACCCGTGGGGGGCTGAGACCTACAATGAGCAGTTCTTC. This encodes CASSAHPWGAETYNEQFF.

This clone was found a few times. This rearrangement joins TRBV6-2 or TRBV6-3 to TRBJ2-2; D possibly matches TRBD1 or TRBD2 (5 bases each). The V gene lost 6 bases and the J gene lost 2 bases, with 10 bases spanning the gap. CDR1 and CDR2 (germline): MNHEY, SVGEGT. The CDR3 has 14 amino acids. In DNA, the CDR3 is TGTGCCAGCAGCCGGGACGGTAACACCGGGGAGCTGTTTTTT. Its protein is CASSRDGNTGELFF.

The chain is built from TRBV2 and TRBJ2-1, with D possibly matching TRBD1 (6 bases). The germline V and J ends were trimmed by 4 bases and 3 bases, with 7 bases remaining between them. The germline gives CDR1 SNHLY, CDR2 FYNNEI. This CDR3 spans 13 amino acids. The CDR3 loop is CASSVQGYNEQFF. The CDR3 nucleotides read TGTGCCAGCAGTGTACAGGGCTACAATGAGCAGTTCTTC.

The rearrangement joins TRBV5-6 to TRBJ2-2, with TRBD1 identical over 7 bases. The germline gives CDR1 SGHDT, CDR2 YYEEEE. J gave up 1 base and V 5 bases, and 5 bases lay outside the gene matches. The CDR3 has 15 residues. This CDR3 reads CASRQDRENTGELFF. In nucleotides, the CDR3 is TGTGCCAGCAGACAAGACAGGGAGAACACCGGGGAGCTGTTTTTT.

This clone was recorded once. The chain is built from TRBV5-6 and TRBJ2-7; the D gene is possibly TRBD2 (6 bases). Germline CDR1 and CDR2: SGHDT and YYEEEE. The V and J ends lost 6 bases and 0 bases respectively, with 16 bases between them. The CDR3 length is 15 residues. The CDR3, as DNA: TGTGCCAGCATCATGCGCGGGGTGAGCTCCTACGAGCAGTACTTC. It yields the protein CASIMRGVSSYEQYF.

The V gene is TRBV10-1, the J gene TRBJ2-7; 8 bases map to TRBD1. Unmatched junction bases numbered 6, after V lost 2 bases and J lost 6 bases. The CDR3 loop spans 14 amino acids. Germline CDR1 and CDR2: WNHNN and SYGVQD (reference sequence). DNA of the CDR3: TGCGCCAGCAGTGAGCCCGGACAGGGTGGCGAGCAGTACTTC. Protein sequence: CASSEPGQGGEQYF.

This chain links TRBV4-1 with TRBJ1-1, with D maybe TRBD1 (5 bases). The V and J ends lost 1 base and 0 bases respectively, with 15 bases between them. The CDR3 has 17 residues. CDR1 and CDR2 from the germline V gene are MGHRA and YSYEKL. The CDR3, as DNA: TGCGCCAGCAGCCAAGGGGCAGGGAGGTATATGAACACTGAAGCTTTCTTT. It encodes CASSQGAGRYMNTEAFF.

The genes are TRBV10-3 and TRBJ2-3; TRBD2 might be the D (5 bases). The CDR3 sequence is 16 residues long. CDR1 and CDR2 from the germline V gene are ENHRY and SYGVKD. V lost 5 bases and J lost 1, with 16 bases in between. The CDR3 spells CAISPGGVRGTDTQYF. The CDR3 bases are TGTGCCATCAGTCCCGGTGGGGTGCGGGGCACAGATACGCAGTATTTT.

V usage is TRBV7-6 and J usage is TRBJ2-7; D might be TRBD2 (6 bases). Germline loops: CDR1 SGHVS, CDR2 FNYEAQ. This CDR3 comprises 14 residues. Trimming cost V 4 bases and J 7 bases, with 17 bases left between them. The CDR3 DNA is TGTGCCAGCAGCTCCCCGGGGGAAAGTCGAGAGCAGTACTTC. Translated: CASSSPGESREQYF.

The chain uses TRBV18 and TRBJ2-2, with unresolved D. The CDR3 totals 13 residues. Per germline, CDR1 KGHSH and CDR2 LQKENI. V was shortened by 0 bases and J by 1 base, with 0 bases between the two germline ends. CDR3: CASSPPNTGELFF. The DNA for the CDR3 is TGTGCCAGCTCACCACCGAACACCGGGGAGCTGTTTTTT. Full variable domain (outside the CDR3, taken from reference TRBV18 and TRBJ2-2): NAGVMQNPRHLVRRRGQEARLRCSPMKGHSHVYWYRQLPEEGLKFMVYLQKENIIDESGMPKERFSAEFPKEGPSILRIQQVVRGDSAAYFCASSPPNTGELFFGEGSRLTVL.

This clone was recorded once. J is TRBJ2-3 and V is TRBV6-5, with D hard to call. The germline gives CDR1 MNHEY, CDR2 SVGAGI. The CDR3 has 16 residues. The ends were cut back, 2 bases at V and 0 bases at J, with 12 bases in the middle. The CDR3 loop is CASSYPESRSTDTQYF. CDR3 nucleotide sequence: TGTGCCAGCAGTTACCCCGAAAGTCGGAGCACAGATACGCAGTATTTT.

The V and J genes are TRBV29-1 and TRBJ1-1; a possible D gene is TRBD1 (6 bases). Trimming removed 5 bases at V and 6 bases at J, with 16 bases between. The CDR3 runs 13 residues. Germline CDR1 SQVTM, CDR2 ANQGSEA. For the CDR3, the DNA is TGCAGCGTTTGCGACAGGATGGACTCTGAAGCTTTCTTT. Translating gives CSVCDRMDSEAFF.

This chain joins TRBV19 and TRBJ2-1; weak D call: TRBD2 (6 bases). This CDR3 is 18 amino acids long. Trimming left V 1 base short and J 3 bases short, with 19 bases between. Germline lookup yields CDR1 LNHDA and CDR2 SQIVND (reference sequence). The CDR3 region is CASSIGLGTVTLYNEQFF. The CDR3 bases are TGTGCCAGTAGTATAGGATTGGGGACTGTCACCCTCTACAATGAGCAGTTCTTC.

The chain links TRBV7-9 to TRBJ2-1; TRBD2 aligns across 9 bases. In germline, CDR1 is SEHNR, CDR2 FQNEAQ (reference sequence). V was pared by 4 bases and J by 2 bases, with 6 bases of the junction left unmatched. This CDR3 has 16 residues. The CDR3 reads CASSSSAGGPYNEQFF. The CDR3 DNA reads TGTGCCAGCAGCTCCTCGGCGGGGGGGCCCTACAATGAGCAGTTCTTC.

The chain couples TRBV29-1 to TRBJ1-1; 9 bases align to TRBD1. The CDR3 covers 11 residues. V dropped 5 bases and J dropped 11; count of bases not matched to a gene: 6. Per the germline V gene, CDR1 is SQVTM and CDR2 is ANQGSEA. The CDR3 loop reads CSVIGTGRAFF. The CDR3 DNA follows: TGCAGCGTTATCGGGACAGGGAGGGCTTTCTTT.

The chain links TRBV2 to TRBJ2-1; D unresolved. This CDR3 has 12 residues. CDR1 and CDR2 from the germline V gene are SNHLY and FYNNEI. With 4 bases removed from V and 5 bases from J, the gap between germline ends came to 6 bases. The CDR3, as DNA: TGTGCCAGCAGTGCCGACGACAATGAGCAGTTCTTC. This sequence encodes CASSADDNEQFF.

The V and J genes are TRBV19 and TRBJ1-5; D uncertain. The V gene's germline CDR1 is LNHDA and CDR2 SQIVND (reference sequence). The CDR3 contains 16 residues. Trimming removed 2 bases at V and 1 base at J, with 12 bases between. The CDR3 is CASSISADKSNQPQHF. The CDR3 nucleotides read TGTGCCAGTAGTATATCCGCAGATAAAAGCAATCAGCCCCAGCATTTT.

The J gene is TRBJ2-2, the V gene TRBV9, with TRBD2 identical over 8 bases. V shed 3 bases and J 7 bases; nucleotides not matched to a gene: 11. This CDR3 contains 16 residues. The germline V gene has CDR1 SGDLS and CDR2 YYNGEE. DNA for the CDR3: TGTGCCAGCAGCGATGGCACTAGCGGTTTTCACGGGGAGCTGTTTTTT. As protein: CASSDGTSGFHGELFF.

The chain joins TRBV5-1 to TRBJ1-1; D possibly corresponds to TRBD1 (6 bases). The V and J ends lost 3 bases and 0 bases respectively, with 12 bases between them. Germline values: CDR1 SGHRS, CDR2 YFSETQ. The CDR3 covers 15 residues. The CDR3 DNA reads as TGCGCCAGCAGCTCCCGCACAGGGATGAACACTGAAGCTTTCTTT. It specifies CASSSRTGMNTEAFF.

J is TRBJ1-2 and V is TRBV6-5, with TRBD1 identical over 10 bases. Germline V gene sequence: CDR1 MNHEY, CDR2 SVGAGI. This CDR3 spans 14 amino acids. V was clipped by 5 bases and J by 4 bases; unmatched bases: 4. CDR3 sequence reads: CASSTRTGGYGYTF. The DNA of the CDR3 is TGTGCCAGCAGTACACGGACAGGGGGCTATGGCTACACCTTC.

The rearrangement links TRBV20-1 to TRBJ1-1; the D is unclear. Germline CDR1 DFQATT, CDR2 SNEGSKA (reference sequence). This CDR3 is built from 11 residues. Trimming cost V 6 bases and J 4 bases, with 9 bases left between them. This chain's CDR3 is CSATFSTEAFF. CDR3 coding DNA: TGCAGTGCCACCTTTAGCACTGAAGCTTTCTTT.

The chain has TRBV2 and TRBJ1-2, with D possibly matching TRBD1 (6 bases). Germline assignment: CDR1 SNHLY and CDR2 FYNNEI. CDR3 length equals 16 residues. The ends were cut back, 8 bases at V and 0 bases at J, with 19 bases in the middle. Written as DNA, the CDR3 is TGTGCCAGCTCTCCAGGGGAGCCGCGCGCTAACTATGGCTACACCTTC. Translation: CASSPGEPRANYGYTF.

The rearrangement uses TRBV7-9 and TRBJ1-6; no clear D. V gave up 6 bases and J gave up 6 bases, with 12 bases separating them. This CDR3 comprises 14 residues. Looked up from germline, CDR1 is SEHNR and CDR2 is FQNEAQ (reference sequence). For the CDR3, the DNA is TGTGCCAGCAGTAGAAACTTACTTAATTCACCCCTCCACTTT. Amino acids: CASSRNLLNSPLHF.